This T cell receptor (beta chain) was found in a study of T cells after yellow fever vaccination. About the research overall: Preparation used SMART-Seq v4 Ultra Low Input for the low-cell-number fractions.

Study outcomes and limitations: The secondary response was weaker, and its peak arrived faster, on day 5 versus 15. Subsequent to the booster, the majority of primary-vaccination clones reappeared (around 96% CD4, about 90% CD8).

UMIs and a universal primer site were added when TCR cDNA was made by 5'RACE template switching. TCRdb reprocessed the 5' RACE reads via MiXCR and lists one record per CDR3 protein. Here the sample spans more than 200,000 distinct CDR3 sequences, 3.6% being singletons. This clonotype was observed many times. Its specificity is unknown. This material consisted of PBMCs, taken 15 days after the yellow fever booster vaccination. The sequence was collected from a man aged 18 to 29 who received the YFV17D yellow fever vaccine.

CDR3 DNA sequence: TGTGCCAGCAGAATTACGGGGGATCCCTACAATGAGCAGTTCTTC. This translates into CASRITGDPYNEQFF. The chain uses TRBV12-3 or TRBV12-4 and TRBJ2-1, with D perhaps matching TRBD2 (6 bases). The CDR3 runs to 15 residues. V lost 6 bases and J 2 bases, leaving 14 bases between the germline ends.